The 8 T cell receptor beta chains listed next were all sequenced from one sample in a study of T cell responses to AZD1222 COVID-19 vaccine. TCRdb's table, derived via immunoSEQ multiplex PCR, lists solely in-frame clones and lacks some. The sample holds 55,000 to 85,000 clones, 84% seen once. Sequenced here: peripheral blood, sampled on day 0 of AZD1222 vaccination. Receptors were obtained from an adult in good health.

The rearrangement joins TRBV27 to TRBJ1-2; 8 nucleotides agree with TRBD1. CDR1 is MNHEY, CDR2 SMNVEV, per germline (reference sequence). This CDR3 comprises 15 residues. Trimming took 4 bases from V and 6 from J; bases not matched to a gene: 10. The CDR3 DNA reads TGTGCCAGCAGTTATAAGACAGGGGCCGGGGATGGCTACACCTTC. It codes for CASSYKTGAGDGYTF.

The genes are TRBV5-8 and TRBJ1-5, with no clear D. The CDR3 covers 16 residues. Germline V gene data show CDR1 as SGHTS and CDR2 as YDEGEE. Between the trimmed V and J ends, which lost 3 bases and 6 bases, there was a span of 19 bases. The chain's CDR3 is CASSSGGSSMGQPQHF. CDR3 bases: TGTGCCAGCAGCTCTGGAGGGAGTTCTATGGGTCAGCCCCAGCATTTT.

This clone came up a few times. This chain links TRBV28 with TRBJ2-7; D assignment may be TRBD1 or TRBD2 (5 bases each). Germline V gives CDR1 MDHEN, CDR2 SYDVKM. The V end was cut by 6 bases, the J end by 7 bases, with 16 bases between. The CDR3 loop spans 13 amino acids. The DNA for the CDR3 is TGTGCCAGCAGCCCCTATCGGGGCTGGGAGCAGTACTTC. This codes for CASSPYRGWEQYF.

This clone appeared once. V usage is TRBV2 and J usage is TRBJ2-7, with D possibly TRBD2 on 5 matching bases. CDR3 size: 15 residues. V lost 2 bases, J lost 0 bases, and 11 bases lay in between. Looked up from germline, CDR1 is SNHLY and CDR2 is FYNNEI. The CDR3 region is CASSEYVGSSYEQYF. The CDR3 coding sequence is TGTGCCAGCAGTGAATACGTAGGGAGCTCCTACGAGCAGTACTTC.

The chain combines TRBV4-1 with TRBJ1-5; D not certain. The V end lost 6 bases, the J end lost 0 bases, and 15 bases lay between the germline ends. Germline V gives CDR1 MGHRA, CDR2 YSYEKL. The CDR3 totals 16 residues. The CDR3 reads CASSLGENYSNQPQHF. DNA of the CDR3: TGCGCCAGCAGTCTCGGGGAGAATTATAGCAATCAGCCCCAGCATTTT.

The V and J genes are TRBV10-3 and TRBJ1-3; 7 bases line up with TRBD1. V lost 6 bases and J lost 2; bases outside the gene matches: 10. The CDR3 sequence is 16 residues long. Germline assignment: CDR1 ENHRY and CDR2 SYGVKD. DNA of the CDR3: TGTGCCATCAGCCGGACAGGCTTTATGGCTGGAAACACCATATATTTT. Its translation is CAISRTGFMAGNTIYF.

The gene calls are TRBV19 and TRBJ1-2, with 8 bases that match TRBD1. J lost 5 bases, V lost 3 bases, and 5 bases had no gene match. Germline loops: CDR1 LNHDA, CDR2 SQIVND (reference sequence). The CDR3 length is 14 residues. This CDR3 is CASSITGGNYGYTF. In nucleotides, the CDR3 is TGTGCCAGTAGTATTACAGGGGGAAATTATGGCTACACCTTC. The full variable domain, its missing parts supplied by reference TRBV19 and TRBJ1-2, is DGGITQSPKYLFRKEGQNVTLSCEQNLNHDAMYWYRQDPGQGLRLIYYSQIVNDFQKGDIAEGYSVSREKKESFPLTVTSAQKNPTAFYLCASSITGGNYGYTFGSGTRLTVV.

The gene calls are TRBV3-1 (or the pseudogene TRBV3-2) and TRBJ2-3; D call uncertain. Germline values: CDR1 LGHDT, CDR2 YNNKEL (reference sequence). The CDR3 contains 14 residues. Trimming removed 3 bases at V and 1 base at J, with 8 bases between. This CDR3 is CASSQWDGTDTQYF. CDR3 DNA sequence: TGTGCCAGCAGCCAGTGGGATGGCACAGATACGCAGTATTTT.